Reported below is one T cell receptor beta chain. Its antigen remains unidentified. The sample originates from a study of cytomegalovirus exposure and HLA in healthy donors. Study outcomes and limitations: Reports credit the classifier with highly specific, highly sensitive diagnosis of cytomegalovirus status. Later analysis suggested links between common viral pathogens and several top significant clusters. With later analysis, a missense DCLRE1C variant became linked to TCR beta V- and J-gene trimming. Researchers had no immune exposure information except CMV serostatus available.

Germline CDR1 MNHNS, CDR2 SASEGT. CDR3 length: 15 amino acids. V lost 4 bases and J lost 0, with 13 bases in between. Primers: 60 Vbeta forward and 13 Jbeta reverse. This table comes from immunoSEQ multiplex PCR, and its TCRdb copy is limited to in-frame clones, with some not included. The sample has roughly 150,000 clones, roughly four fifths seen once. The gene calls are TRBV6-1 and TRBJ2-7; tentative D call: TRBD2 (6 bases). The sequencing input was PBMCs. The source is a man aged 30-40 years in good health and CMV-seronegative. The CDR3 region is CASSAGGTISYEQYF. In DNA, the CDR3 is TGTGCCAGCAGTGCGGGCGGGACCATCTCCTACGAGCAGTACTTC.